The rows below give T cell receptor beta chains drawn from one sample of a study of cytomegalovirus exposure and HLA in healthy donors. Assay used: immunoSEQ multiplex PCR; TCRdb lists only in-frame clones, some missing. Of about 220,000 clones in the sample, 75% to 95% were seen once. Sequenced input: PBMCs. These receptors were collected from a woman aged 18-29 years in good health and CMV-seronegative. Both conserved end residues are trimmed from each CDR3.

J gene | V gene | CDR3 protein
TRBJ2-1 | TRBV29-1 | SAKMTVGGEQF
TRBJ1-1 | TRBV11-2 | ASSLLSGRLEAF
TRBJ2-2 | TRBV11-2 | ASSLVTSGSFTGELF
TRBJ1-3 | TRBV28 | ASSFLLHSGNTIY
TRBJ2-5 | TRBV19 | ASSFRTSGSETQY
TRBJ2-3 | TRBV11-2 | ASSLVRLAGVADTQY
TRBJ2-5 | TRBV5-1 | ASSRQETQY
TRBJ2-3 | TRBV6-5 | ASRLAGGRTDTQY
TRBJ2-5 | TRBV15 | ATSGTGLETQY
TRBJ1-1 | TRBV10-3 | AIRDSVNTEAF
TRBJ2-3 | TRBV7-3 | ASSQGADTQY
TRBJ1-1 | TRBV7-2 | ASSVRQGGNTEAF
TRBJ2-7 | TRBV11-2 | ASSQGGSFNEQY
TRBJ1-6 | TRBV18 | ASSPDRARGTLH
TRBJ1-1 | TRBV20-1 | SASGDTEAF
TRBJ1-2 | TRBV6-6 | ASSPTQGHYGYT
TRBJ1-6 | TRBV6-6 | ASIRTGTSTLH
TRBJ2-6 | TRBV29-1 | SIGQGAGANVLT
TRBJ2-4 | TRBV30 | AWDDTGSVQY
TRBJ2-7 | TRBV6-5 | ASSQSGRAYEQY
TRBJ1-1 | TRBV5-1 | ASRTAGLGTEAF
TRBJ2-1 | TRBV7-9 | ASSYSPKGVYNEQF
TRBJ2-7 | TRBV18 | ASSPRELPYEQY
TRBJ1-2 | TRBV11-2 | ASSQNQDRGVGGYT
TRBJ2-7 | TRBV5-6 | ASSNTGRAYEQY
TRBJ2-7 | TRBV12-5 | ASIETRGSYEQY